These 9 T cell receptor beta chains originate from one sample sequenced in a study of vaccination effects on CD4 cells after COVID-19. Their target antigens are unknown. Antigen-specific CD4+ T cells were expanded (with viral peptide pools) by the ViraFEST assay ahead of sequencing. Subsequent to a culture period of about ten days, CD4+ T cells were isolated. Every participant took two doses of the BNT162b2 or mRNA-1273 vaccine. Data came from immunoSEQ multiplex PCR; TCRdb stores just in-frame clones and leaves some out. The table has about 32,000 clones, 65% to 75% seen once. The specimen was CD4+ T cells from PBMCs cultured with HCoV-229E spike peptides, collected after COVID-19 vaccination. Receptors were obtained from a human donor who received a COVID-19 vaccine.

This clone was recorded once. V usage is TRBV7-9 and J usage is TRBJ1-3; D unresolved. Trimming removed 2 bases from V and 2 bases from J, with 10 bases in between. Per the germline V gene, CDR1 is SEHNR and CDR2 is FQNEAQ (reference sequence). This CDR3 spans 15 amino acids. The CDR3 is CASSLLILPGNTIYF. CDR3 in DNA: TGTGCCAGCAGCTTATTGATCCTCCCTGGAAACACCATATATTTT. Complete variable domain (other parts from reference TRBV7-9 and TRBJ1-3): DTGVSQNPRHKITKRGQNVTFRCDPISEHNRLYWYRQTLGQGPEFLTYFQNEAQLEKSRLLSDRFSAERPKGSFSTLEIQRTEQGDSAMYLCASSLLILPGNTIYFGEGSWLTVV.

The chain uses TRBV19 and TRBJ1-6, with D possibly being TRBD1 (6 bases). The CDR3 runs to 15 residues. Trimming removed 6 bases at V and 5 bases at J, with 14 bases between. Per germline, CDR1 LNHDA and CDR2 SQIVND (reference sequence). DNA of the CDR3: TGTGCCAGTAGCATTCAGGCAGGGGATAATTCACCCCTCCACTTT. It translates to CASSIQAGDNSPLHF.

The J gene is TRBJ2-3, the V gene TRBV6-4; TRBD2 matches at 11 bases. Germline V gene lookup returns CDR1 MRHNA and CDR2 SNTAGT. The CDR3 is made up of 15 amino acids. V gave up 5 bases and J gave up 0 bases; unmatched junction bases: 1. In DNA, the CDR3 is TGTGCCAGCAGTAGGACTAGCGGGAGCACAGATACGCAGTATTTT. Residues: CASSRTSGSTDTQYF.

The chain couples TRBV11-3 to TRBJ2-3; D is uncertain. CDR1 and CDR2 from the germline V gene are SGHNT and YENEEA. The CDR3 covers 13 residues. Trimming took off 3 bases at V and 2 bases at J, with 6 bases between the two ends. The CDR3 nucleotides are TGTGCCAGCAGCTTTATGACCACAGATACGCAGTATTTT. It encodes CASSFMTTDTQYF.

This sequence joins TRBV2 and TRBJ1-2, with 7 bases identical to TRBD1. Germline assignment: CDR1 SNHLY and CDR2 FYNNEI. This CDR3 is 14 amino acids long. With 8 bases clipped from V and 2 bases from J, the junction kept 8 bases outside the gene matches. CDR3 loop: CASLGQLGNYGYTF. The CDR3 DNA follows: TGTGCCAGCCTGGGACAGCTCGGCAACTATGGCTACACCTTC.

V usage is TRBV27 and J usage is TRBJ1-1, with D uncertain. The CDR3 totals 13 residues. Germline CDR1 MNHEY, CDR2 SMNVEV (reference sequence). V was trimmed by 4 bases and J by 5 bases, leaving 11 bases between them. In nucleotides, the CDR3 is TGTGCCAGCAGTTATAGGGATCGGACTGAAGCTTTCTTT. The encoded protein is CASSYRDRTEAFF.

This chain links TRBV7-9 with TRBJ2-5, with 10 bases aligning to TRBD2. The CDR3 contains 16 residues. Germline trimming cut 4 bases from V and 5 bases from J; bases unmatched to any gene: 10. Looked up from germline, CDR1 is SEHNR and CDR2 is FQNEAQ (reference sequence). CDR3: CASSSSGGAGGETQYF. DNA of the CDR3: TGTGCCAGCAGCTCAAGCGGGGGGGCCGGAGGCGAGACCCAGTACTTC.

This clone appeared a few times. The chain uses TRBV7-2 and TRBJ1-2; 7 nucleotides agree with TRBD1. CDR1 is SGHTA, CDR2 FQGNSA, per germline. The CDR3 has 16 amino acids. The junction had 10 bases not matched to a gene; V was cut back by 4 bases and J by 2 bases. CDR3 nucleotides: TGTGCCAGCAGCTCCTATTCGACACAGGGGAACTATGGCTACACCTTC. Its protein product is CASSSYSTQGNYGYTF.

The V call is TRBV30, the J call TRBJ1-5; tentatively, D is TRBD1 (6 bases). The V and J ends lost 5 bases and 8 bases respectively, with 16 bases between them. This CDR3 contains 13 residues. The germline V gene has CDR1 GTSNPN and CDR2 SVGIG (reference sequence). CDR3 in amino acids: CAWSTGTGEPQHF. The CDR3 coding sequence is TGTGCCTGGTCCACAGGGACGGGGGAGCCCCAGCATTTT.